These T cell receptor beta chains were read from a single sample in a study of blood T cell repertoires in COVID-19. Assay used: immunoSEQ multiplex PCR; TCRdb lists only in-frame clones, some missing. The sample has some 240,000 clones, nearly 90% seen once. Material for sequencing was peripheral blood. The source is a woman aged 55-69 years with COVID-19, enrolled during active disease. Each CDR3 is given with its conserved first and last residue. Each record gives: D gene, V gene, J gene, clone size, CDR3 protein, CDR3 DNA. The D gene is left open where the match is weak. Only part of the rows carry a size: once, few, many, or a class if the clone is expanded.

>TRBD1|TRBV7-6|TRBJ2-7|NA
CASSLTGGDEQYF
TGTGCCAGCAGCTTGACAGGGGGAGACGAGCAGTACTTC
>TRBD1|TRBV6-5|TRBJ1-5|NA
CASSRQGHQPQHF
TGTGCCAGCAGTAGACAGGGCCATCAGCCCCAGCATTTT
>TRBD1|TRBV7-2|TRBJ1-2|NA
CASSLGIQGAYGYTF
TGTGCCAGCAGCTTAGGAATACAGGGGGCCTATGGCTACACCTTC
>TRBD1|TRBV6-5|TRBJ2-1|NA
CASNPGTGVLSEQFF
TGTGCCAGCAACCCAGGGACAGGGGTTTTGAGTGAGCAGTTCTTC
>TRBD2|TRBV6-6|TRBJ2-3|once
CASSYSSGGGQDTQYF
TGTGCCAGCAGTTACTCTAGCGGGGGGGGCCAAGATACGCAGTATTTT
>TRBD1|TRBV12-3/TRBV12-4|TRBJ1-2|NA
CASSRGQGVGYTF
TGTGCCAGCAGCCGGGGACAGGGGGTCGGCTACACCTTC
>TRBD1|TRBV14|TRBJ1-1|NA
CASSRDSQNTEAFF
TGTGCCAGCAGCCGGGACAGTCAGAACACTGAAGCTTTCTTT
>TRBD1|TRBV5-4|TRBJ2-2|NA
CASSASGTGKPGELFF
TGTGCCAGCAGCGCTTCCGGGACAGGGAAACCCGGGGAGCTGTTTTTT
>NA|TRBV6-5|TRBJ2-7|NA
CASSSPRTGYEQYF
TGTGCCAGCAGCTCCCCCCGCACCGGCTACGAGCAGTACTTC
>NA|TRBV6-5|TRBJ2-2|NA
CASSPLPNTGELFF
TGTGCCAGCAGCCCCCTTCCGAACACCGGGGAGCTGTTTTTT
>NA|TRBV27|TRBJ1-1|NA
CASSKATGLITEAFF
TGTGCCAGCAGTAAGGCTACAGGGTTGATCACTGAAGCTTTCTTT
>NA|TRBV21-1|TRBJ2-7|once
CASPGGGRPRKGYEQYF
TGTGCCAGCCCCGGGGGGGGCAGGCCGCGCAAGGGGTACGAGCAGTACTTC
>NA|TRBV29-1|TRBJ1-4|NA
CSAQGSTNEKLFF
TGCAGCGCCCAGGGTTCAACTAATGAAAAACTGTTTTTT
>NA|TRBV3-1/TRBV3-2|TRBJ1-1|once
CASSPPTGGTEAFF
TGTGCCAGCAGCCCTCCCACAGGAGGGACTGAAGCTTTCTTT
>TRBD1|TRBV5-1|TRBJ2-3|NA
CASSQGQGQDTQYF
TGCGCCAGCAGCCAGGGACAGGGCCAAGATACGCAGTATTTT
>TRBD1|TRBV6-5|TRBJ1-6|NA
CASRSTGVRSPLHF
TGTGCCAGCAGAAGCACAGGGGTCCGATCACCCCTCCACTTT
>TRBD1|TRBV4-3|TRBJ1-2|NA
CASSQAGTGGSGYTF
TGCGCCAGCAGCCAAGCGGGGACAGGGGGTTCGGGCTACACCTTC
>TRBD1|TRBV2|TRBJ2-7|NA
CASTYRGGEQYF
TGTGCCAGCACCTACAGGGGTGGTGAGCAGTACTTC
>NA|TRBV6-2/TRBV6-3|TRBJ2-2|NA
CASSYSGRGRAGELFF
TGTGCCAGCAGTTACTCGGGCAGGGGTAGGGCCGGGGAGCTGTTTTTT
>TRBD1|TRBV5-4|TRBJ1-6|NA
CASRSGQGSNSPLHF
TGTGCCAGCAGGTCGGGACAGGGGAGTAATTCACCCCTCCACTTT
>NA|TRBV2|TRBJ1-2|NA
CASGRGFNGYTF
TGTGCCAGCGGCCGCGGATTCAATGGCTACACCTTC
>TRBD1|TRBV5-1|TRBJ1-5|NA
CASSTGQGNGNQPQHF
TGCGCCAGCAGCACGGGACAGGGAAATGGCAATCAGCCCCAGCATTTT
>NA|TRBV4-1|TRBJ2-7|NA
CASSQGRSYEQYF
TGCGCCAGCAGCCAAGGTCGCTCCTACGAGCAGTACTTC
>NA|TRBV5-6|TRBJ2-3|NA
CASSGWGLVTDTQYF
TGTGCCAGCAGCGGGTGGGGACTTGTCACAGATACGCAGTATTTT
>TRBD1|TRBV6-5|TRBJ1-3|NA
CASSYRPQGSGNTIYF
TGTGCCAGCAGTTACCGGCCACAGGGGTCTGGAAACACCATATATTTT
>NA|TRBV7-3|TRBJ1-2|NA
CASSLTSSSGGLNYGYTF
TGTGCCAGCAGCTTAACGTCAAGTAGCGGCGGGCTAAACTATGGCTACACCTTC
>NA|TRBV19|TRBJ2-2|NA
CASSSQVNTGELFF
TGTGCCAGTAGTTCTCAGGTGAACACCGGGGAGCTGTTTTTT
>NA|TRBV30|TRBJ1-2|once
CASTTWGVSTSYGYTF
TGTGCCTCCACCACATGGGGGGTCTCGACGAGCTATGGCTACACCTTC
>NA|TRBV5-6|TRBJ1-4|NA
CASSSRLGWNEKLFF
TGTGCCAGCAGCTCCAGACTTGGTTGGAATGAAAAACTGTTTTTT
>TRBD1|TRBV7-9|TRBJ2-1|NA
CASSQDRDEQFF
TGTGCCAGCAGCCAGGACAGGGATGAGCAGTTCTTC
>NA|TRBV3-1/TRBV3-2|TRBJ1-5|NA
CASSVLRTGFGNHPQHF
TGTGCCAGCAGCGTATTGCGAACAGGGTTTGGTAACCATCCCCAGCATTTT